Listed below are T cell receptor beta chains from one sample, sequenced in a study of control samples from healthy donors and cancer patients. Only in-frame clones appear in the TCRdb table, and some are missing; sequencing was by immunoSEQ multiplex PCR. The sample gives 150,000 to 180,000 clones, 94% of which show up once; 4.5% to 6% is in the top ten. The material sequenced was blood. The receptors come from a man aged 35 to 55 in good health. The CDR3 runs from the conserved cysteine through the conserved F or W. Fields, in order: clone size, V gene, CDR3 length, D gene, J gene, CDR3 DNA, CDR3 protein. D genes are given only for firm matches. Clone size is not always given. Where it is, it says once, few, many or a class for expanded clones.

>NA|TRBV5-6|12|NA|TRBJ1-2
TGTGCCAGCAGCTTGATGGAGGATGGCTACACCTTC
CASSLMEDGYTF
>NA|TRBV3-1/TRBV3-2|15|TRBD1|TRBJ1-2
TGTGCCAGCAGCCCCGACGCAGGGACAGGCAATGGCTACACCTTC
CASSPDAGTGNGYTF
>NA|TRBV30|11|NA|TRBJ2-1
TGTGCCTGGAGTGCCGAACTAGAGACATTCTTC
CAWSAELETFF
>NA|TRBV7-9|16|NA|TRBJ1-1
TGTGCCAGCAGCTTAAATGGGGGGGAAATGAACACTGAAGCTTTCTTT
CASSLNGGEMNTEAFF
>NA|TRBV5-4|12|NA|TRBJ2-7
TGTGCCAGCAGCGAACAGGGCTACGAGCAGTACTTC
CASSEQGYEQYF
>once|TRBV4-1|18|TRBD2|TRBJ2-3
TGCGCCAGCAGCCAAACCCTAGGGACTAGCGGGGGGTCTGGTACGCAGTATTTT
CASSQTLGTSGGSGTQYF
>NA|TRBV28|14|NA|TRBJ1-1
TGTGCCAGCACCGGTGGGTCTTTGGGAACTGAAGCTTTCTTT
CASTGGSLGTEAFF
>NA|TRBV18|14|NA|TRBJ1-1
TGTGCCAGCTCACCAGACAGGATGAACACTGAAGCTTTCTTT
CASSPDRMNTEAFF
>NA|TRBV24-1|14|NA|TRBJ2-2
TGTGCCACCAGTGAATCGTGGGGAACCGGGGAGCTGTTTTTT
CATSESWGTGELFF
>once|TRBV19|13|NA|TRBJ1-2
TGTGCCAGTAGGGATGACAGTCACTATGGCTACACCTTC
CASRDDSHYGYTF
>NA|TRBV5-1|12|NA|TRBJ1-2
TGCGCCAGCAGCTTCCGCGGGTATGGCTACACCTTC
CASSFRGYGYTF
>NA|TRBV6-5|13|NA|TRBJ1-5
TGTGCCAGCAGCCCGACAGGATTTCAGCCCCAGCATTTT
CASSPTGFQPQHF
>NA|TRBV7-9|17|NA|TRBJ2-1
TGTGCCAGCAGCAGTGGTCGGCGAGGCGCTCGTTACAATGAGCAGTTCTTC
CASSSGRRGARYNEQFF
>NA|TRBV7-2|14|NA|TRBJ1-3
TGTGCCAGCAGAAGACAGGTCAATGGAAACACCATATATTTT
CASRRQVNGNTIYF
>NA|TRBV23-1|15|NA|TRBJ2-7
TGCGCCAGCAGTCGTCGTGAACAGGCCATCGACGAGCAGTACTTC
CASSRREQAIDEQYF
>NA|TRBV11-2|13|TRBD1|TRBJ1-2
TGTGCCAGCAGCGCCACAGGGGACTATGGCTACACCTTC
CASSATGDYGYTF
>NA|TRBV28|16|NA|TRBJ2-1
TGTGCCAGCAGTTTATTTCTGAGGACCCCGGCGAGGGTGCAGTTCTTC
CASSLFLRTPARVQFF
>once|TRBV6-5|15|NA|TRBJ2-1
TGTGCCAGCAGTTACCGCTTGAGCTCCTACAATGAGCAGTTCTTC
CASSYRLSSYNEQFF
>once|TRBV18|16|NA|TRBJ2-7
TGTGCCAGCTCACCCTCCGCCGGGATGAACTTGTACGAGCAGTACTTC
CASSPSAGMNLYEQYF
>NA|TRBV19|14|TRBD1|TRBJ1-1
TGTGCCAGTAGCCAGGGGGGCGTAAACACTGAAGCTTTCTTT
CASSQGGVNTEAFF
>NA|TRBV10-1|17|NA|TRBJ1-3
TGCGCCAGCAGTGACGGGAAGGGACCCATCTCTGGAAACACCATATATTTT
CASSDGKGPISGNTIYF
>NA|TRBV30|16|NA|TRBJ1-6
TGTGCCTGGAGTGTACGGCGGGGAACGTGGAATTCACCCCTCCACTTT
CAWSVRRGTWNSPLHF
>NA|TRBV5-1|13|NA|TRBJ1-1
TGCGCCAGCAGCTTCCAGGGAAACACTGAAGCTTTCTTT
CASSFQGNTEAFF
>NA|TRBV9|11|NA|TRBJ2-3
TGTGCCAGCGGGTGGGGGGATACGCAGTATTTT
CASGWGDTQYF
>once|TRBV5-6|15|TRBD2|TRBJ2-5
TGTGCCAGCAGCTTGACTAGCGGGGGTCAAGAGACCCAGTACTTC
CASSLTSGGQETQYF
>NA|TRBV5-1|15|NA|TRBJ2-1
TGCGCCAGCAGCTTGGAAGTTCTCTCCTACAATGAGCAGTTCTTC
CASSLEVLSYNEQFF
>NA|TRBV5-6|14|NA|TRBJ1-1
TGTGCCAGCAGCCCCGGCAGTTCGAACACTGAAGCTTTCTTT
CASSPGSSNTEAFF
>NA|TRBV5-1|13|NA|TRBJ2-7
TGCGCCAGCAGCTTGGGAGGGACCTACGAGCAGTACTTC
CASSLGGTYEQYF
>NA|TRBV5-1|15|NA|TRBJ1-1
TGCGCCAGCAGCACTGAACAGGGAAAGAACACTGAAGCTTTCTTT
CASSTEQGKNTEAFF
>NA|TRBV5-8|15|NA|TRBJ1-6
TGTGCCAGCAGCCGAGGGGGGAATTTAAATTCACCCCTCCACTTT
CASSRGGNLNSPLHF
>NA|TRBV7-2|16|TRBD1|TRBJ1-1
TGTGCCAGCAGCTTAGTGGTATCAGGGGGCAACACTGAAGCTTTCTTT
CASSLVVSGGNTEAFF
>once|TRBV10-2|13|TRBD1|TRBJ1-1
TGCGCCAGCCTGACAGGGGCGAACACTGAAGCTTTCTTT
CASLTGANTEAFF
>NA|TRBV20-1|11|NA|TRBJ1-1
TGCAGTGCGGCTGGGATACTTGAAGCTTTCTTT
CSAAGILEAFF
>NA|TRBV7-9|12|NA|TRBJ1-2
TGTGCCAGCAGCTTGGGGCAGCGGGACTACACCTTC
CASSLGQRDYTF
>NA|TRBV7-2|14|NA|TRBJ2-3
TGTGCCAGCAGCTTATTCGCGAGCACAGATACGCAGTATTTT
CASSLFASTDTQYF
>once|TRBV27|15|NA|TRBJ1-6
TGTGCCAGCAGTTCGGGGTCCACCTATAATTCACCCCTCCACTTT
CASSSGSTYNSPLHF
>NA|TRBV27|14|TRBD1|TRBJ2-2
TGTGCCAGCGGGACAGGGCCCGACACCGGGGAGCTGTTTTTT
CASGTGPDTGELFF
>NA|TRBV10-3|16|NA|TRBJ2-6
TGTGCCATCAGTGAGTCCGAGGGGTCTGGGGCCAACGTCCTGACTTTC
CAISESEGSGANVLTF
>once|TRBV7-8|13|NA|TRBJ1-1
TGTGCCAGCAGCTTAGGGGGGTTCACTGAAGCTTTCTTT
CASSLGGFTEAFF
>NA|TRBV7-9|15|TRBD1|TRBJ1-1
TGTGCCAGCAGCTTATGGGGACAGGGGAACACTGAAGCTTTCTTT
CASSLWGQGNTEAFF
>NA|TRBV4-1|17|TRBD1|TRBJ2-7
TGCGCCAGCAGCCAAGTACACGGACAGGGTCGATCCTACGAGCAGTACTTC
CASSQVHGQGRSYEQYF
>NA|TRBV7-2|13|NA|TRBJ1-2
TGTGCCAGCAGCTTAGGTGGCCTTGGGGGCTACACCTTC
CASSLGGLGGYTF
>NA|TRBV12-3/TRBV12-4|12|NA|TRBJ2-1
TGTGCCAGCAGTTCCGAATACAATGAGCAGTTCTTC
CASSSEYNEQFF
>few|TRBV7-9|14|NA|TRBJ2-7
TGTGCCAGCAGCTACTCCGGTCAGGGCGGCGAGCAGTACTTC
CASSYSGQGGEQYF
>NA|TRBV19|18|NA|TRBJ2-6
TGTGCCAGTAGTATAGCTGGCGGGGCAGCATCCGGGGCCAACGTCCTGACTTTC
CASSIAGGAASGANVLTF
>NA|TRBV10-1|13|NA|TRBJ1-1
TGCGCCAGCAGTGCCGGGAGCCACACTGAAGCTTTCTTT
CASSAGSHTEAFF
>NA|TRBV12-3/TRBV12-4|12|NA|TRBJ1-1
TGTGCCAGCAGTTTCGGAGGCACTGAAGCTTTCTTT
CASSFGGTEAFF
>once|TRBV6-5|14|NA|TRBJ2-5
TGTGCCAGCAGTCGGCAGGGTGCGCAAGAGACCCAGTACTTC
CASSRQGAQETQYF
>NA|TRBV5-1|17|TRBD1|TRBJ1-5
TGCGCCAGCAGCCCCGGGACAGGGGATTATAGCAATCAGCCCCAGCATTTT
CASSPGTGDYSNQPQHF
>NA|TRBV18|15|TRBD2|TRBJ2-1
TGTGCCAGCTCACCAAAGCGGGGAGACTACAATGAGCAGTTCTTC
CASSPKRGDYNEQFF
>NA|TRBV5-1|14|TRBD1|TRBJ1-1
TGCGCCAGCAGCTTGGAGAGGGGGCGAACTGAAGCTTTCTTT
CASSLERGRTEAFF
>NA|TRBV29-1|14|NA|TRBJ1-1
TGCAGCGTTGAAGATGTCTCCCTGTTGACTGAAGCTTTCTTT
CSVEDVSLLTEAFF
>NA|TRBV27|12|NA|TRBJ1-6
TGTGCCAGCAGTGCCCTTAATTCACCCCTCCACTTT
CASSALNSPLHF
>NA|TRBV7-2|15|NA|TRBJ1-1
TGTGCCAGCAGCCTAACTACACCTATGAACACTGAAGCTTTCTTT
CASSLTTPMNTEAFF
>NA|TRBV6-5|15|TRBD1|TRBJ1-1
TGTGCCAGCAGTTCACCCCGGGACAGGGACACTGAAGCTTTCTTT
CASSSPRDRDTEAFF
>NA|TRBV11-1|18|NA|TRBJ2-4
TGTGCCAGCAGCTTAGCACCGGACGGTCATCTAGCCAAAAACATTCAGTACTTC
CASSLAPDGHLAKNIQYF
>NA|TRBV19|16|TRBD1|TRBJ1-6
TGTGCCAGTAGTATAGATCGGGGACAGGGTGGATCACCCCTCCACTTT
CASSIDRGQGGSPLHF
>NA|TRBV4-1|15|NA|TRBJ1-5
TGCGCCAGCAGCCAAGATCCGGGGGGCCCTCGACCCCAGCATTTT
CASSQDPGGPRPQHF
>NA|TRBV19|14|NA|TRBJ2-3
TGTGCCAGTAGTAATCGCGGAGGCACAGATACGCAGTATTTT
CASSNRGGTDTQYF